The clone carrying this T cell receptor (beta chain) was counted once. Its antigen is currently unknown. This sample was taken from a study of cytomegalovirus exposure and HLA in healthy donors. Looking at the study overall: In an early release, HLA-typed donors contributed some 82 million unique TCR sequences. General study points: TCR beta V segments were, for the most part, productive about 90% or about 30% of the time in an earlier analysis. Presence/absence analyses rested on an assumption that sequencing depth was roughly uniform across donors.

PCR amplification relied on 60 Vbeta primers (plus 13 Jbeta primers). Clones were read by immunoSEQ multiplex PCR, and TCRdb kept only the in-frame ones, dropping some. The data contain 95,000 to 110,000 clones, roughly 66% of them singletons. The CDR3 is 14 amino acids. V was pared by 4 bases and J by 5 bases, with 12 bases between. CDR1 and CDR2 (germline): LNHDA, SQIVND (reference sequence). Input material: PBMCs. The chain joins TRBV19 to TRBJ2-4, with TRBD2 as a possible D gene (5 bases). This receptor was identified in a woman aged 45 to 65 in good health and CMV-seronegative. CDR3 nucleotide sequence: TGTGCCAGTAGTAGCAGCGGCCTCGAAAACATTCAGTACTTC. Protein product: CASSSSGLENIQYF.